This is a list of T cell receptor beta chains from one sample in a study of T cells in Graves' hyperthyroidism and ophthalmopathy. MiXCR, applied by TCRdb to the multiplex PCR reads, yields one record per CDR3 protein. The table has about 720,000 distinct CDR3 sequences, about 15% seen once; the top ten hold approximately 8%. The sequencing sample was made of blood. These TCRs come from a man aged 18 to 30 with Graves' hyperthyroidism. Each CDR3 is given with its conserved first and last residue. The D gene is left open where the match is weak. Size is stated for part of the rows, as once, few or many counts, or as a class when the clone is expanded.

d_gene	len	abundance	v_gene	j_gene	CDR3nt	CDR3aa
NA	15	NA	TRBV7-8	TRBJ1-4	TGTGCCAGCAGCCCCCAAAGATGGGGACGGGGAAAACTGTTTTTT	CASSPQRWGRGKLFF
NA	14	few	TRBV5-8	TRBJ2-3	TGTGCCAGCAGCTTGGGGGGTGAGACAGATACGCAGTATTTT	CASSLGGETDTQYF
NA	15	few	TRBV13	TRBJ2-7	TGTGCCAGCAGCCCAAAGGGGGGCAAGGCCTACGAGCAGTACTTC	CASSPKGGKAYEQYF
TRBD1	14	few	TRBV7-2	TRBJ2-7	TGTGCCAGCAGCCTGGGACAGGGGTGGATCGAGCAGTACTTC	CASSLGQGWIEQYF
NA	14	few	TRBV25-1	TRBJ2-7	TGTGCCAGCAGCAAACGGGGGGCTTTCTACGAGCAGTACTTC	CASSKRGAFYEQYF
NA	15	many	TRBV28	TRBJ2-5	TGTGCCAGCAGGGCCTTTGGGGGCGGACAAGAGACCCAGTACTTC	CASRAFGGGQETQYF
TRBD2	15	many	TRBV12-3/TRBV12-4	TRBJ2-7	TGTGCCAGCAGACCCCCGGGACTAGCGGGAAGGGAGCAGTACTTC	CASRPPGLAGREQYF
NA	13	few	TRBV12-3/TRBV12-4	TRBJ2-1	TGTGCCAGCAGTTTCCGGCACCCCAATGAGCAGTTCTTC	CASSFRHPNEQFF
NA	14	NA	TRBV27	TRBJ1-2	TGTGCCACTAAACCCCGCGGGGTACGTGATGGCTACACCTTC	CATKPRGVRDGYTF
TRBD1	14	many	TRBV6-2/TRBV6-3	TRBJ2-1	TGTGCCAGCAGTTACGAGGGGGCGAACAATGAGCAGTTCTTC	CASSYEGANNEQFF
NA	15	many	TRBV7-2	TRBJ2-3	TGTGCCAGCAGCCTAGGATATGGGAGCACAGATACGCAGTATTTT	CASSLGYGSTDTQYF
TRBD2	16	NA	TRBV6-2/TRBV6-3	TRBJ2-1	TGTGCCAGCAGGCCAGCGGGGGCCAGCTCCTACAATGAGCAGTTCTTC	CASRPAGASSYNEQFF
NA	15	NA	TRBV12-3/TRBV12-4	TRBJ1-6	TGTGCCAGCAAGGGGGGAGTCTCCTATAATTCACCCCTCCACTTT	CASKGGVSYNSPLHF
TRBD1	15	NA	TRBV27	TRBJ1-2	TGTGCCAGCAGTGTGATCGGACAGGGGGATTATGGCTACACCTTC	CASSVIGQGDYGYTF
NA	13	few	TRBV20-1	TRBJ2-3	TGCAGTGCTAGGTTGAGGAGGACAGATACGCAGTATTTT	CSARLRRTDTQYF
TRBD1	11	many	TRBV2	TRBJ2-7	TGTGCCAGCAGGGCAGGGGGCGAGCAGTACTTC	CASRAGGEQYF
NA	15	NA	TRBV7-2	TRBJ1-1	TGTGCCAGCAGCTTAGGGCACAGGACATCGGCTGAAGCTTTCTTT	CASSLGHRTSAEAFF
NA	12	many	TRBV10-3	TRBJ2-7	TGTGCCATCAGTGAGCAGTGGTTGGAGCAGTACTTC	CAISEQWLEQYF
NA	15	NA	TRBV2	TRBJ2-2	TGTGCCAGCAGTGTGTTCGGCTCGAACACCGGGGAGCTGTTTTTT	CASSVFGSNTGELFF
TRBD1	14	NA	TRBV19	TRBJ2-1	TGTGCCAGTCACAGGGGTGGCTCCTACAATGAGCAGTTCTTC	CASHRGGSYNEQFF
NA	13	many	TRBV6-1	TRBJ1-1	TGTGCCAGCAGACCCGACAGAAACACTGAAGCTTTCTTT	CASRPDRNTEAFF
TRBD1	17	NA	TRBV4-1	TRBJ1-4	TGCGCCAGCAGCCACATGAGCAGGGGACAGGGGGCTGAAAAACTGTTTTTT	CASSHMSRGQGAEKLFF
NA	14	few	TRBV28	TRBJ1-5	TGTGCCAGCAGTTTAAGCCAGGGAAGTCAGCCCCAGCATTTT	CASSLSQGSQPQHF
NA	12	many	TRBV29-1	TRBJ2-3	TGCAGCGCGGGGCGTCGTACAGATACGCAGTATTTT	CSAGRRTDTQYF
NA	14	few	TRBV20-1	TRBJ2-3	TGCAGTGCTACCCAGACCGCTAGAACAGATACGCAGTATTTT	CSATQTARTDTQYF
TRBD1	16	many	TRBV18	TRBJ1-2	TGTGCCAGCTCACCGCCGAGGACAGGAGTTAACTATGGCTACACCTTC	CASSPPRTGVNYGYTF
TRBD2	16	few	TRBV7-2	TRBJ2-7	TGTGCCAGCAGTTCCTCTAGCGGGAGAGTACCATACGAGCAGTACTTC	CASSSSSGRVPYEQYF
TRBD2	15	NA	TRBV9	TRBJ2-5	TGTGCCAGCAGTCAGGTACTAGCGGGACAAGAGACCCAGTACTTC	CASSQVLAGQETQYF
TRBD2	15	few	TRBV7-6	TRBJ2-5	TGTGCCAGCAGCTTCGGGGGAGGGTCTCGGGAGACCCAGTACTTC	CASSFGGGSRETQYF
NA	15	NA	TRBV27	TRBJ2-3	TGTGCCAGCAGTTTAAGAGGGGGTGGCACAGATACGCAGTATTTT	CASSLRGGGTDTQYF
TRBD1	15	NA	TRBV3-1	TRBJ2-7	TGTGCCAGCAGCCTAGATCCACAGGGGACCTACGAGCAGTACTTC	CASSLDPQGTYEQYF